The rows below give T cell receptor beta chains drawn from one sample of a study of T cells in localized non-small cell lung cancer. Assay used: immunoSEQ multiplex PCR; TCRdb lists only in-frame clones, some missing. Of some 85,000 clones in the sample, less than 85% were seen once. The material was PBMCs, obtained before any cancer treatment. The receptors here all came from a man aged 35 to 70 with stage II squamous cell lung carcinoma. CDR3s include the opening cysteine and the closing phenylalanine or tryptophan.

j_call v_call cdr3_length cdr3_aa
TRBJ1-3 TRBV9 16 CASSASKGQETGTIYF
TRBJ1-1 TRBV2 8 CASTEAFF
TRBJ1-1 TRBV7-3 13 CASSLEPLGEAFF
TRBJ2-1 TRBV2 14 CASSSLAEGNEQFF
TRBJ2-7 TRBV27 13 CASSLREPYEQYF
TRBJ1-2 TRBV6-5 15 CASSSPGGGQYGYTF
TRBJ2-7 TRBV4-1 17 CASSQPLTSGGSYEQYF
TRBJ2-5 TRBV6-1 14 CASSESQRWETQYF
TRBJ2-3 TRBV9 15 CASTFSGTSTDTQYF
TRBJ2-1 TRBV7-2 16 CASSRTGTSVSNEQFF
TRBJ1-2 TRBV6-1 16 CASSEIGTGGNYGYTF
TRBJ1-3 TRBV28 14 CASSLGHGGNTIYF
TRBJ1-1 TRBV28 12 CASSLDSTEAFF
TRBJ1-1 TRBV6-1 15 CASRPSWGGGSEAFF
TRBJ2-5 TRBV6-1 13 CASSVLLGETQYF
TRBJ2-2 TRBV30 16 CAWSAFDRADTGELFF
TRBJ1-5 TRBV28 11 CASSFRQGQHF
TRBJ1-4 TRBV30 15 CAWKQGSTRNEKLFF
TRBJ1-2 TRBV30 11 CAWSVGGGYTF
TRBJ1-5 TRBV13 15 CASSSGQYSNQPQHF
TRBJ2-7 TRBV13 15 CASSLGAGGPHEQYF
TRBJ2-5 TRBV5-1 15 CASRPGLALSETQYF
TRBJ1-1 TRBV4-2 14 CASSQAGLSTEAFF
TRBJ2-5 TRBV27 15 CASSFGGRGQETQYF
TRBJ2-2 TRBV11-3 15 CASSSLAGGPGELFF
TRBJ1-2 TRBV5-1 16 CASSLALSQRGYGYTF
TRBJ1-6 TRBV10-3 14 CAIRADRSNSPLHF
TRBJ2-5 TRBV11-2 12 CASSLRRETQYF
TRBJ1-1 TRBV11-2 13 CASSYRQEAEAFF
TRBJ1-2 TRBV7-3 15 CASSPDRGADYGYTF
TRBJ2-7 TRBV27 13 CASQGRETYEQYF
TRBJ2-7 TRBV5-5 14 CASSTGTGVYEQYF
TRBJ2-3 TRBV18 17 CASSTEGTAISTDTQYF
TRBJ2-2 TRBV4-1 15 CASSQDSGITGELFF
TRBJ2-7 TRBV7-2 14 CASSGTSGGYEQYF
TRBJ1-1 TRBV7-9 14 CASSTHPAGTEAFF
TRBJ2-3 TRBV5-8 13 CASSSYSTDTQYF
TRBJ2-7 TRBV6-6 14 CASSSRDNTYEQYF
TRBJ2-1 TRBV12-5 14 CASGLGSGPQEQFF
TRBJ2-6 TRBV2 16 CATRTGDYSGANVLTF
TRBJ2-3 TRBV6-6 14 CASSYTSGRDTQYF